The subject of this entry is one T cell receptor (beta chain). Its specificity is unknown. Germline V gene sequence: CDR1 MDHEN, CDR2 SYDVKM. The V gene end was trimmed by 5 bases and the J gene end by 4 bases; junction bases not matched to a gene: 12. The length of the CDR3 is 16 residues. These data come from a study of PD-1 blockade in classical Hodgkin lymphoma. Findings of the study overall: Those achieving complete response showed baseline diversity like newly diagnosed patients. Excluded were patients who started nivolumab under 1 year after ASCT, a group that had lower diversity.

Every single patient, without exception, relapsed after autologous stem cell transplantation, and brentuximab vedotin exposure varied. Each best response was a complete response, a partial response or progressive disease. Profiled with immunoSEQ multiplex PCR; TCRdb holds only in-frame clones, not every one. The sample records about 26,000 clones, 67% being singletons. The chain couples TRBV28 to TRBJ1-1; 8 bases fit TRBD1. Sequencing used peripheral blood mononuclear cells (PBMCs), obtained before the second cycle of nivolumab. The source of this sequence is a human donor with classical Hodgkin lymphoma. Written as DNA, the CDR3 is TGTGCCAGCAGTCCCCTGGACAGGGTTAAGGGCACTGAAGCTTTCTTT. This gives the protein CASSPLDRVKGTEAFF.